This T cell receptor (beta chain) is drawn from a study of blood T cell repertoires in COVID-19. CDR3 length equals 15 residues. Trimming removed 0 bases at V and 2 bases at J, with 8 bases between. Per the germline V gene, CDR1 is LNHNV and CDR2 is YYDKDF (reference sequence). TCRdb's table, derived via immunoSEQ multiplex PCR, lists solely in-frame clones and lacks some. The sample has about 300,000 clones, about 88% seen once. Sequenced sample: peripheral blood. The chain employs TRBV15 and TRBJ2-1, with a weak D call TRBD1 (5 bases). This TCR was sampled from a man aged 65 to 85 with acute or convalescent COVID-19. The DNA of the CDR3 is TGTGCCACCAGCAGAGATGGCAGGGCCTACAATGAGCAGTTCTTC. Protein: CATSRDGRAYNEQFF. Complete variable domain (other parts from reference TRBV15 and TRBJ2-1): DAMVIQNPRYQVTQFGKPVTLSCSQTLNHNVMYWYQQKSSQAPKLLFHYYDKDFNNEADTPDNFQSRRPNTSFCFLDIRSPGLGDTAMYLCATSRDGRAYNEQFFGPGTRLTVL.